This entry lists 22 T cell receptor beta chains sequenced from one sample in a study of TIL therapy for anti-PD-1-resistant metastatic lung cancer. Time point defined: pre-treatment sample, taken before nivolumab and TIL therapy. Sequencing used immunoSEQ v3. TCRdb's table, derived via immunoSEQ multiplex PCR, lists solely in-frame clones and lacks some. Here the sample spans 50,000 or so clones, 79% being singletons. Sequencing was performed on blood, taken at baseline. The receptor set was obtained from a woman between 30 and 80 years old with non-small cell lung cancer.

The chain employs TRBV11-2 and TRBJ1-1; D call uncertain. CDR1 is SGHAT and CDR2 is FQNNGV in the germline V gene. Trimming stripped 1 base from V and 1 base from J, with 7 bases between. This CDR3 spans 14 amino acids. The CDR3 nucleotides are TGTGCCAGCAGCTTAGTCCGGCAGAACACTGAAGCTTTCTTT. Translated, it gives CASSLVRQNTEAFF.

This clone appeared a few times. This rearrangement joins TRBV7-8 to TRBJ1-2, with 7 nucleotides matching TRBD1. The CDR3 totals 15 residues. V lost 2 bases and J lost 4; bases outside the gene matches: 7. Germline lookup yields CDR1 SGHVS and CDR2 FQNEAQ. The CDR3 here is CASSLFRDSPYGYTF. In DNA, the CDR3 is TGTGCCAGCAGCTTATTCCGGGACAGCCCCTATGGCTACACCTTC.

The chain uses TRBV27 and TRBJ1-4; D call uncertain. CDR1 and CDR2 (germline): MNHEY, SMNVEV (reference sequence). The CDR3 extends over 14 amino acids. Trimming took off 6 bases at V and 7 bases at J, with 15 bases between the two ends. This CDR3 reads CASRKEGSGEKLFF. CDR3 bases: TGTGCCAGCAGAAAGGAGGGATCGGGTGAAAAACTGTTTTTT.

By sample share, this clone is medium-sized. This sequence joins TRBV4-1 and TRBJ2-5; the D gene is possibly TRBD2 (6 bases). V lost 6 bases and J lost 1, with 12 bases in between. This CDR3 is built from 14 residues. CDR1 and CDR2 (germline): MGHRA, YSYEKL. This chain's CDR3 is CASSHREFQETQYF. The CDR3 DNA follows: TGCGCCAGCAGTCACCGGGAGTTCCAAGAGACCCAGTACTTC.

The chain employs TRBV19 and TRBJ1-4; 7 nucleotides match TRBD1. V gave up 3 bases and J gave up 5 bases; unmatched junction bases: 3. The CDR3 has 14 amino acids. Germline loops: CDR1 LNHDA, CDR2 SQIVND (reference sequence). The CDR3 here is CASSMGQLNEKLFF. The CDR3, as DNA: TGTGCCAGTAGTATGGGACAGCTAAATGAAAAACTGTTTTTT.

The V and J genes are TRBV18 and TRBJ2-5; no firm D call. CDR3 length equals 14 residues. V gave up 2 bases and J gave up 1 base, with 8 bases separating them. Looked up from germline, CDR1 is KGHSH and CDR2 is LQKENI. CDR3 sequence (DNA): TGTGCCAGCTCACCAAATTGGCTCCAAGAGACCCAGTACTTC. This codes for CASSPNWLQETQYF.

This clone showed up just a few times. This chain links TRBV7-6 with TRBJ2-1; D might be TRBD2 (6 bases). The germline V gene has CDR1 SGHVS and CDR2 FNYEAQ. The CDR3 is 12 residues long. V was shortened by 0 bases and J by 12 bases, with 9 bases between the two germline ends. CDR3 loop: CASSLALGGQFF. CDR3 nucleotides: TGTGCCAGCAGCTTAGCGCTCGGGGGGCAGTTCTTC.

The CDR3 loop is CASSQGQGAGEQYF. The CDR3 region has the DNA TGTGCCAGCAGCCAGGGCCAGGGGGCGGGCGAGCAGTACTTC. The chain recombines TRBV4-2 with TRBJ2-7, with TRBD1 matching over 8 bases. The CDR3 runs to 14 residues. Looked up from germline, CDR1 is LGHNA and CDR2 is YNFKEQ. Trimming took 3 bases from V and 6 from J; bases not matched to a gene: 7.

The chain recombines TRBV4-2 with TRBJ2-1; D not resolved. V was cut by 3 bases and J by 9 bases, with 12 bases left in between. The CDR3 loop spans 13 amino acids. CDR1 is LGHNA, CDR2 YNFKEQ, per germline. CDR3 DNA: TGTGCCAGCAGCCACTCTGATTGGGGTGAGCAGTTCTTC. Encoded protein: CASSHSDWGEQFF.

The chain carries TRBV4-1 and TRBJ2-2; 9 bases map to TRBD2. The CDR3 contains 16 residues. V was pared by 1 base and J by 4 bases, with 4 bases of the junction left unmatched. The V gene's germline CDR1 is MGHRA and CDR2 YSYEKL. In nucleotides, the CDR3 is TGCGCCAGCAGCCAAGTGGGAGCGGGAGGCACCGGGGAGCTGTTTTTT. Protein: CASSQVGAGGTGELFF.

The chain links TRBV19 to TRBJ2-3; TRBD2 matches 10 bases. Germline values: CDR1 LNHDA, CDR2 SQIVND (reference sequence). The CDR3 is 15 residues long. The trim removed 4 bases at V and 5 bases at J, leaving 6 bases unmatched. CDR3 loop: CASSTSGSGGDTQYF. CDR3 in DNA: TGTGCCAGTAGTACTAGCGGGAGCGGTGGAGATACGCAGTATTTT.

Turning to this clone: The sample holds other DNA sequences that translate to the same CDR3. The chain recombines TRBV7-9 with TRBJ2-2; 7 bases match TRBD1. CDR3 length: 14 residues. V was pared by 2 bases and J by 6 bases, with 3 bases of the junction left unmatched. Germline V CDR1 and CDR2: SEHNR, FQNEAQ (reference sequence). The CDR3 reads CASSLRQGSGELFF. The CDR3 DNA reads TGTGCCAGCAGCTTACGACAGGGTTCCGGGGAGCTGTTTTTT.

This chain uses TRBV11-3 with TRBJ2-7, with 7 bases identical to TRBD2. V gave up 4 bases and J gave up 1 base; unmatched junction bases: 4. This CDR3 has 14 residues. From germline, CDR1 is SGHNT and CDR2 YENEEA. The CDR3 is CASSWGEGSYEQYF. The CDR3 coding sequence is TGTGCCAGCAGCTGGGGGGAGGGGTCCTACGAGCAGTACTTC.

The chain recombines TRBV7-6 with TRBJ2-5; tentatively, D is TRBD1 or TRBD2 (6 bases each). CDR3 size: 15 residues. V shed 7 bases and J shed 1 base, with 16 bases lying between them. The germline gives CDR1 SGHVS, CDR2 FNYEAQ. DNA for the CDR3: TGTGCCAGCACCCTCGCGGGACACTTCCAAGAGACCCAGTACTTC. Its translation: CASTLAGHFQETQYF. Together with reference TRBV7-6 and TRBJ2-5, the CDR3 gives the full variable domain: GAGVSQSPRYKVTKRGQDVALRCDPISGHVSLYWYRQALGQGPEFLTYFNYEAQQDKSGLPNDRFSAERPEGSISTLTIQRTEQRDSAMYRCASTLAGHFQETQYFGPGTRLLVL.

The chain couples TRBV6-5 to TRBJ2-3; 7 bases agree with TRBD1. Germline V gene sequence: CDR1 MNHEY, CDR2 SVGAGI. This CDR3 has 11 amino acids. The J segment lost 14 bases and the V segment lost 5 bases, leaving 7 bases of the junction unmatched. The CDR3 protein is CASSRDSLWYF. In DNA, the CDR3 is TGTGCCAGCAGTCGGGACAGCCTCTGGTATTTT.

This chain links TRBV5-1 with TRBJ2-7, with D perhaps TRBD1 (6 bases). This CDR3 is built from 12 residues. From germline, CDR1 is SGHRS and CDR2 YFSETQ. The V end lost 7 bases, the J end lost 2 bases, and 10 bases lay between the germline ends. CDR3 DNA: TGCGCCAGCTTCGACAGGCCCTACGAGCAGTACTTC. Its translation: CASFDRPYEQYF.

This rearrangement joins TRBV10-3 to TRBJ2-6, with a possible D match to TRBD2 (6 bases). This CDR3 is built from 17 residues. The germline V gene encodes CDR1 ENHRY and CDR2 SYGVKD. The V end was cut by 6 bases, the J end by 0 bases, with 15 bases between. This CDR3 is CAIREGSWDSGANVLTF. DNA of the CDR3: TGTGCCATCAGGGAGGGCAGTTGGGACTCTGGGGCCAACGTCCTGACTTTC.

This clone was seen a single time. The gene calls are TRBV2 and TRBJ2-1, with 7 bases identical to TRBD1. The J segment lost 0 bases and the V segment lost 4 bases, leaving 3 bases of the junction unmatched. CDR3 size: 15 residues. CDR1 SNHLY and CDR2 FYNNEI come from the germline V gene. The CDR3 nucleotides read TGTGCCAGCAGTGTTGGGGACAGCTCCTACAATGAGCAGTTCTTC. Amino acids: CASSVGDSSYNEQFF. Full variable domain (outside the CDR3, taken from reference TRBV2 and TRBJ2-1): EPEVTQTPSHQVTQMGQEVILRCVPISNHLYFYWYRQILGQKVEFLVSFYNNEISEKSEIFDDQFSVERPDGSNFTLKIRSTKLEDSAMYFCASSVGDSSYNEQFFGPGTRLTVL.

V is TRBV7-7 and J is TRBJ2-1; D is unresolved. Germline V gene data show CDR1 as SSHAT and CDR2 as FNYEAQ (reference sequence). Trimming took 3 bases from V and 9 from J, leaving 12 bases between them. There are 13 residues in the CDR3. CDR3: CASSLGPVGEQFF. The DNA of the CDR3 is TGTGCCAGCAGCTTGGGTCCCGTCGGTGAGCAGTTCTTC.

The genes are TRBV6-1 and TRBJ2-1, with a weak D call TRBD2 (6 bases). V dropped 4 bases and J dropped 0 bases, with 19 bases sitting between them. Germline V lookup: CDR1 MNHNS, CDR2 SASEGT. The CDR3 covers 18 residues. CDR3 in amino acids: CASSGIFTGLSSYNEQFF. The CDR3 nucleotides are TGTGCCAGCAGTGGGATCTTTACGGGACTCAGCTCCTACAATGAGCAGTTCTTC.

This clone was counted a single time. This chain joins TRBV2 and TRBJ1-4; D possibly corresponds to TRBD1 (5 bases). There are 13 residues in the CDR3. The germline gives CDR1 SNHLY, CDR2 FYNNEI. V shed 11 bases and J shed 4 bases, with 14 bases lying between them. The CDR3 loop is CAFSRDVNEKLFF. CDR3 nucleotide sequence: TGTGCCTTCTCCCGGGACGTTAATGAAAAACTGTTTTTT.

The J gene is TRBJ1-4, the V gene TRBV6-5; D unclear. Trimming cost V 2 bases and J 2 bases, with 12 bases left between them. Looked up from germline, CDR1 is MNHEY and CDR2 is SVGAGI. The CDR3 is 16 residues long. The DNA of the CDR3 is TGTGCCAGCAGTTACAGCCTCGGGCGCACTAATGAAAAACTGTTTTTT. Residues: CASSYSLGRTNEKLFF.